These 23 T cell receptor beta chains were all obtained from the same sample, sequenced in a study of beta chain features in type 1 diabetes (dated by TCRdb to 2016 to 2019). The paper's findings and limits, for the study overall: Type 1 diabetes patients showed a moderate but significant shortening of TCRB CDR3 length in all four CD4+ subsets.

No antigen has been assigned to these receptors. Library method: the immunoSEQ multiplex PCR assay. The High Capacity cDNA Reverse Transcription Kit was used to reverse transcribe all of the isolated RNA, meaning that expressed TCRB transcripts were what got sequenced. Here the immuneACCESS table is served through TCRdb, limited to in-frame sequences with V and J called. Missing clones are a known gap in these copies; in checked studies unresolved V genes cover under half, and the rest lacks a known reason. Here the sample has 300,000 to 350,000 clones; approximately 13% occur a single time. About 0.015% of the sample belongs to the ten largest clones. Sequenced: naive CD4+ T cells from blood. This specimen's cell subset or site label, per the study, means: true naive CD4+ T cells. The receptor source for this set is a woman younger than 35 with type 1 diabetes.

This clone was counted a few times. The chain recombines TRBV12-5 with TRBJ2-1; 8 bases align to TRBD2. Germline V gives CDR1 LGHNT, CDR2 FRNRAP. The CDR3 runs 15 residues. The V gene end was trimmed by 2 bases and the J gene end by 8 bases; junction bases not matched to a gene: 8. CDR3 bases: TGTGCTAGTGGTTTGCCCAGGCTAGCGGGCGATGAGCAGTTCTTC. It specifies CASGLPRLAGDEQFF.

In this sample, this clone turned up a few times. The chain couples TRBV15 to TRBJ2-5; 8 nucleotides agree with TRBD2. This CDR3 is built from 17 residues. Per the germline V gene, CDR1 is LNHNV and CDR2 is YYDKDF (reference sequence). The ends lost 5 bases at V and 5 bases at J; junction bases unmatched: 16. CDR3 region: CATSLGGSGRARETQYF. The DNA for the CDR3 is TGTGCCACCAGCCTAGGGGGTTCCGGGAGGGCCCGTGAGACCCAGTACTTC.

This chain's CDR3 is CASSLAGTGNTEAFF. CDR3 nucleotide sequence: TGTGCCAGCAGCTTGGCGGGGACAGGGAACACTGAAGCTTTCTTT. The chain employs TRBV5-4 and TRBJ1-1; 8 bases line up with TRBD1. Per the germline V gene, CDR1 is SGHNT and CDR2 is YYREEE (reference sequence). The CDR3 runs 15 residues. V lost 0 bases to trimming and J lost 1 base; unmatched junction nucleotides: 2. The variable domain in full, with the rest retrieved from reference TRBV5-4 and TRBJ1-1, is ETGVTQSPTHLIKTRGQQVTLRCSSQSGHNTVSWYQQALGQGPQFIFQYYREEENGRGNFPPRFSGLQFPNYSSELNVNALELDDSALYLCASSLAGTGNTEAFFGQGTRLTVV.

This clone was observed a handful of times. The chain carries TRBV25-1 and TRBJ2-1; 8 nucleotides align to TRBD2. Germline V lookup: CDR1 MGHDK, CDR2 SYGVNS. Losses at the gene ends were 10 bases for V and 9 bases for J; bases not matched to a gene: 11. This CDR3 comprises 13 residues. DNA of the CDR3: TGTGCCACCCAGCGAGCGGGAGTAATTGAGCAGTTCTTC. Its translation: CATQRAGVIEQFF.

The chain carries TRBV28 and TRBJ2-3, with 10 bases lining up with TRBD2. The germline CDR1 and CDR2 sequences are MDHEN and SYDVKM. V lost 2 bases, J lost 3 bases, and 8 bases stayed unmatched. The CDR3 consists of 17 residues. The CDR3, as DNA: TGTGCCAGCAGTTTAGGGGGCTCTAGCGGGAGTACAGATACGCAGTATTTT. Translation gives CASSLGGSSGSTDTQYF.

DNA of the CDR3: TGTGCCAGCAGTCCCCAAGGGGGAGTGGGTCCAGATACGCAGTATTTT. The encoded protein is CASSPQGGVGPDTQYF. The chain uses TRBV28 and TRBJ2-3, with a possible D match to TRBD1 (6 bases). Germline CDR1 and CDR2: MDHEN and SYDVKM. The CDR3 is made up of 16 amino acids. The germline V and J ends were trimmed by 5 bases and 4 bases, with 19 bases remaining between them.

The V call is TRBV6-5, the J call TRBJ1-2; a possible D gene is TRBD1 (5 bases). Germline loops: CDR1 MNHEY, CDR2 SVGAGI. The CDR3 totals 13 residues. V was trimmed by 7 bases and J by 4 bases, leaving 13 bases between them. The CDR3 loop is CASIDTGFYGYTF. In nucleotides, the CDR3 is TGTGCCAGCATAGACACAGGCTTCTATGGCTACACCTTC.

V is TRBV19 and J is TRBJ2-3; TRBD2 might be the D (5 bases). Trimming pared 1 base from V and 6 bases from J, leaving 14 bases between. The CDR3 covers 15 residues. From germline, CDR1 is LNHDA and CDR2 SQIVND (reference sequence). The CDR3 loop reads CASSIGPQRRDTQYF. Written as DNA, the CDR3 is TGTGCCAGTAGTATAGGGCCTCAACGGAGGGATACGCAGTATTTT.

J is TRBJ1-5 and V is TRBV2; D may be TRBD1 (6 bases). Trimming left V 6 bases short and J 1 base short, with 10 bases between. The germline gives CDR1 SNHLY, CDR2 FYNNEI. This CDR3 spans 14 amino acids. The CDR3 region is CASSIDRSNQPQHF. Written as DNA, the CDR3 is TGTGCCAGCAGCATCGACAGGAGCAATCAGCCCCAGCATTTT. Based on the CDR3 plus reference TRBV2 and TRBJ1-5, the full variable domain is EPEVTQTPSHQVTQMGQEVILRCVPISNHLYFYWYRQILGQKVEFLVSFYNNEISEKSEIFDDQFSVERPDGSNFTLKIRSTKLEDSAMYFCASSIDRSNQPQHFGDGTRLSIL.

This clone was seen more than once but under ten times. V usage is TRBV14 and J usage is TRBJ1-1; TRBD1 matches 8 bases. CDR1 is SGHDN, CDR2 FVKESK, per germline. This CDR3 has 14 residues. V lost 6 bases and J lost 11; bases outside the gene matches: 14. CDR3 region: CASRESGTGALAFF. Here the CDR3 DNA reads TGTGCCAGCAGGGAATCCGGGACAGGAGCGTTGGCTTTCTTT.

The chain recombines TRBV10-3 with TRBJ2-7; D is perhaps TRBD1 (5 bases). The CDR3 is 14 amino acids. The V end lost 10 bases, the J end lost 3 bases, and 19 bases lay between the germline ends. The germline V gene has CDR1 ENHRY and CDR2 SYGVKD. This CDR3 reads CATGTYDSVYEQYV. The CDR3 nucleotides are TGTGCCACCGGAACCTACGACAGCGTCTACGAGCAGTACGTC.

This chain joins TRBV4-3 and TRBJ1-4; D perhaps matches TRBD1 (6 bases). Germline CDR1 reads LGHNA; CDR2 reads YSLEER. The CDR3 is 16 amino acids. The V end lost 3 bases, the J end lost 4 bases, and 15 bases lay between the germline ends. The CDR3 DNA sequence: TGCGCCAGCAGCCAGAATCCCCAGGGGCTTAATGAAAAACTGTTTTTT. It codes for CASSQNPQGLNEKLFF.

The rearrangement uses TRBV9 and TRBJ2-3, with 7 bases lining up with TRBD2. With V trimmed by 2 bases and J by 5 bases, 5 bases remained unmatched. This CDR3 contains 14 residues. Germline values: CDR1 SGDLS, CDR2 YYNGEE. As DNA, the CDR3 is TGTGCCAGCAGCGTTCGCGGGAGAAGAGATACGCAGTATTTT. Protein sequence: CASSVRGRRDTQYF.

The chain uses TRBV7-9 and TRBJ2-1, with a possible D match to TRBD2 (6 bases). The CDR3 covers 14 residues. Germline-derived CDR1 and CDR2 are SEHNR and FQNEAQ (reference sequence). The ends were cut back, 2 bases at V and 7 bases at J, with 12 bases in the middle. Here the CDR3 DNA reads TGTGCCAGCAGCTTAAACTTCCGGGGGAATGAGCAGTTCTTC. Translating it yields CASSLNFRGNEQFF.

The rearrangement uses TRBV7-8 and TRBJ2-4; perhaps TRBD2 as D (5 bases). V lost 1 base and J 9 bases, leaving 16 bases between the germline ends. CDR3 length: 15 residues. Germline CDR1 is SGHVS and CDR2 is FQNEAQ. As DNA, the CDR3 is TGTGCCAGCAGCTTAGGAAGGGAGACTACTGGCATTCAGTACTTC. Its protein is CASSLGRETTGIQYF.

This clone was found a few times. V gene TRBV28 combines with J gene TRBJ1-5; a weak D match, TRBD1 (5 bases). V was cut by 11 bases and J by 7 bases, with 18 bases left in between. Germline V CDR1 and CDR2: MDHEN, SYDVKM. The CDR3 spans 13 residues. The CDR3 DNA follows: TGTGCCGTAGCCCGCCGGGACTTCCAGCCCCAGCATTTT. Its protein is CAVARRDFQPQHF.

This clone was found a few times. The gene calls are TRBV11-2 and TRBJ2-1; TRBD2 agrees at 14 bases. The CDR3 runs 16 residues. Germline V gene lookup returns CDR1 SGHAT and CDR2 FQNNGV. With 5 bases clipped from V and 8 bases from J, the junction kept 8 bases outside the gene matches. The CDR3 DNA is TGTGCCAGCAGCCCCCGGGGACTAGCGGGAGTGGATGAGCAGTTCTTC. Its translation: CASSPRGLAGVDEQFF. Looking up the rest from reference TRBV11-2 and TRBJ2-1 gives the full variable domain: EAGVAQSPRYKIIEKRQSVAFWCNPISGHATLYWYQQILGQGPKLLIQFQNNGVVDDSQLPKDRFSAERLKGVDSTLKIQPAKLEDSAVYLCASSPRGLAGVDEQFFGPGTRLTVL.

The rearrangement uses TRBV5-1 and TRBJ2-5; 9 positions agree with TRBD1. V trimming: 3 bases; J trimming: 2 bases; junction bases outside the gene matches: 5. This CDR3 has 15 residues. CDR1 is SGHRS and CDR2 is YFSETQ in the germline V gene. The CDR3 loop is CASSSHDRGQETQYF. CDR3 in DNA: TGCGCCAGCAGCTCACACGACAGGGGGCAAGAGACCCAGTACTTC.

This clone has more than one count but fewer than ten. V is TRBV29-1 and J is TRBJ2-1, with D perhaps matching TRBD2 (6 bases). V gave up 4 bases and J gave up 7 bases, with 20 bases separating them. The germline CDR1 and CDR2 sequences are SQVTM and ANQGSEA. The CDR3 spans 15 residues. CDR3 loop: CSVGRAAAFQNEQFF. The CDR3 bases are TGCAGCGTTGGGAGGGCGGCAGCTTTCCAAAATGAGCAGTTCTTC.

This chain links TRBV5-4 with TRBJ1-1; D is perhaps TRBD1 (6 bases). CDR3 length: 14 amino acids. From germline, CDR1 is SGHNT and CDR2 YYREEE (reference sequence). V lost 0 bases, J lost 3 bases, and 9 bases lay in between. The chain's CDR3 is CASSLGQGYTEAFF. The CDR3 DNA is TGTGCCAGCAGCTTGGGGCAGGGGTACACTGAAGCTTTCTTT.

The CDR3 DNA reads TGTGCCAGCAGCTACGAAGACAGCCGCACAGATACGCAGTATTTT. The encoded protein is CASSYEDSRTDTQYF. The chain couples TRBV7-2 to TRBJ2-3; maybe TRBD1 (5 bases). The V and J ends lost 4 bases and 1 base respectively, with 12 bases between them. The germline V gene has CDR1 SGHTA and CDR2 FQGNSA. This CDR3 has 15 amino acids.

The gene calls are TRBV9 and TRBJ2-4, with TRBD2 matching over 7 bases. The J segment lost 9 bases and the V segment lost 7 bases, leaving 7 bases of the junction unmatched. This CDR3 has 12 amino acids. Germline CDR1 SGDLS, CDR2 YYNGEE. CDR3 sequence reads: CASRSTGGIQYF. CDR3 bases: TGTGCCAGCCGTTCCACGGGGGGCATTCAGTACTTC. Full variable domain (outside the CDR3, taken from reference TRBV9 and TRBJ2-4): DSGVTQTPKHLITATGQRVTLRCSPRSGDLSVYWYQQSLDQGLQFLIQYYNGEERAKGNILERFSAQQFPDLHSELNLSSLELGDSALYFCASRSTGGIQYFGAGTRLSVL.

This clone occurred a few times. This chain connects TRBV18 to TRBJ2-7, with TRBD1 identical over 8 bases. CDR1 and CDR2 from the germline V gene are KGHSH and LQKENI. The length of the CDR3 is 14 residues. V lost 4 bases and J lost 7; bases outside the gene matches: 9. The CDR3 here is CASSLGRGRREQYV. In nucleotides, the CDR3 is TGTGCCAGCTCACTGGGCAGGGGGCGGCGGGAGCAGTACGTC.